A selection of T cell receptor beta chains follows, all from one sample in a study of identical twins. Using its own MiXCR run on the 5' RACE reads, TCRdb lists one record per CDR3 protein. The repertoire holds approximately 600,000 distinct CDR3 sequences, with approximately 9.6% as singletons. The same data also contributed to another study, on yellow fever vaccine responses in identical twins.

Sequenced: PBMCs. These receptors all come from a young woman in good health. CDR3s include the opening cysteine and the closing phenylalanine or tryptophan. A D gene is named only where the DNA matches it firmly. Clone size appears in some rows only: once, few, many, or a class for an expanded clone.

clone_size j_call d_call v_call cdr3_nt cdr3_aa
few TRBJ2-2 . TRBV28 TGTGCCAGCAGTTGGCCCCTTGGGAGATTGAACACCGGGGAGCTGTTTTTT CASSWPLGRLNTGELFF
. TRBJ2-5 . TRBV7-2 TGTGCCAGCAGCTTTAGGTGGCAAGAGACCCAGTACTTC CASSFRWQETQYF
many TRBJ2-3 . TRBV7-2 TGTGCCAGCAGCTACTCATCCACAGATACGCAGTATTTT CASSYSSTDTQYF
few TRBJ2-7 . TRBV3-1 TGTGCCAGCAGCCGACCGGACAGCTCCTACGAGCAGTACTTC CASSRPDSSYEQYF
few TRBJ2-7 . TRBV6-2/TRBV6-3 TGTGCCAGCGCTAAGACAGCTAACTCCTACGAGCAGTACTTC CASAKTANSYEQYF
many TRBJ1-1 . TRBV6-1 TGTGCCAGCAGTATCACAGCTATGAACACTGAAGCTTTCTTT CASSITAMNTEAFF
. TRBJ2-5 . TRBV23-1 TGCGCCAGCAGTCAATCGCGGAGAATGTACCAAGAGACCCAGTACTTC CASSQSRRMYQETQYF
. TRBJ2-5 . TRBV27 TGTGCCAGCAGTTTTTCCCCAGAAGAGACCCAGTACTTC CASSFSPEETQYF
many TRBJ2-3 TRBD2 TRBV4-3 TGCGCCAGCAGCCAAGATCTAGCGGGAGGGCCAGATACGCAGTATTTT CASSQDLAGGPDTQYF
few TRBJ2-3 TRBD2 TRBV3-1 TGTGCCAGCAGTAAAACCGGGGGGGAGATAGATACGCAGTATTTT CASSKTGGEIDTQYF
many TRBJ2-3 . TRBV10-3 TGTGCCGGGGGGGACAGGATTAGCACAGATACGCAGTATTTT CAGGDRISTDTQYF
few TRBJ2-3 . TRBV4-2 TGTGCCAGCAGCCAAGAATCGTGGGATTGGACGCTCCCATCTTTT CASSQESWDWTLPSF
. TRBJ1-1 . TRBV28 TGTGCCGGGGGCCTCGCGGGCACTGAAGCTTTCTTT CAGGLAGTEAFF
few TRBJ2-7 . TRBV11-2 TGTGCCAGCAGCTTAATTCTGAGCTACGAGCAGTACTTC CASSLILSYEQYF
many TRBJ1-6 . TRBV5-1 TGCGCCAGCAGCCCACGTTTCAATTCACCCCTCCACTTT CASSPRFNSPLHF
few TRBJ2-1 . TRBV2 TGTGCCAGCAGTGAATCGAGGGGGAGCTCCTACAATGAGCAGTTCTTC CASSESRGSSYNEQFF
few TRBJ1-5 . TRBV20-1 TGCAGTGCTACGACGACCCAGAATCAGCCCCAGCATTTT CSATTTQNQPQHF
. TRBJ2-5 . TRBV13 TGTGCCAGCAGCCGAATGGGTCGGCAGGGGCCTGAGACCCAGTACTTC CASSRMGRQGPETQYF